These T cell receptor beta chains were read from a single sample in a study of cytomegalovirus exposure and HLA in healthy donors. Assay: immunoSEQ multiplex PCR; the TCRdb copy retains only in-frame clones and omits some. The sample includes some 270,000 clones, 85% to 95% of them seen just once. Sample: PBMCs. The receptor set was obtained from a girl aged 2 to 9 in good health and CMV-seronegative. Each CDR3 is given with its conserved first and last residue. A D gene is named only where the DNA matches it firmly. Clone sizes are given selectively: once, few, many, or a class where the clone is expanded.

DNA: TGTGCCAGCAGATCCGACAGGGGGCCACAGGGGACCCAGTACTTC; CDR3: CASRSDRGPQGTQYF; V: TRBV6-5; size: NA; J: TRBJ2-5; D: TRBD1
DNA: TGCGCCAGCAGTCGGACTAGCGGGGGTGTCTACGAGCAGTACTTC; CDR3: CASSRTSGGVYEQYF; V: TRBV5-1; size: NA; J: TRBJ2-7; D: TRBD2
DNA: TGTGCCAGCTCCCTAGCGCGTTCCTACGAGCAGTACTTC; CDR3: CASSLARSYEQYF; V: TRBV6-1; size: NA; J: TRBJ2-7; D: NA
DNA: TGTGCCAGCAGTGTACATGGGGGCGCTGAAGCTTTCTTT; CDR3: CASSVHGGAEAFF; V: TRBV9; size: NA; J: TRBJ1-1; D: NA
DNA: TGTGCCAGCAATTTGGCCGGGGTTGGTTATGGCTACACCTTC; CDR3: CASNLAGVGYGYTF; V: TRBV28; size: NA; J: TRBJ1-2; D: NA
DNA: TGTGCCAGCAGTTTCACGGGGGAGACCCAGTACTTC; CDR3: CASSFTGETQYF; V: TRBV7-3; size: NA; J: TRBJ2-5; D: NA
DNA: TGTGCCAGCAGCAGCACTAGCGGGGGACCACTGGCCAATGAGCAGTTCTTC; CDR3: CASSSTSGGPLANEQFF; V: TRBV11-3; size: NA; J: TRBJ2-1; D: TRBD2
DNA: TGCGCCAGCAGCTTGGCCCTAGCCGGGGAGACCCAGTACTTC; CDR3: CASSLALAGETQYF; V: TRBV5-1; size: NA; J: TRBJ2-5; D: NA
DNA: TGTGCCAGCAGCTTAGGTAGCCCCCTGGGGCCCTACTCTGGGGCCAACGTCCTGACTTTC; CDR3: CASSLGSPLGPYSGANVLTF; V: TRBV7-6; size: NA; J: TRBJ2-6; D: NA
DNA: TGTGCCAGCAGCCAAGATCTGGGGGGGCTTAACTTTAGATCGGTGAACACTGAAGCTTTCTTT; CDR3: CASSQDLGGLNFRSVNTEAFF; V: TRBV4-2; size: NA; J: TRBJ1-1; D: NA
DNA: TGTGCCAGCAGCCCGGGACTGCAGAATCAGCCCCAGCATTTT; CDR3: CASSPGLQNQPQHF; V: TRBV9; size: NA; J: TRBJ1-5; D: NA
DNA: TGCACCAGGAGACAGGGGGCGCAGCGGGTAACCTACGAGCAGTACTTC; CDR3: CTRRQGAQRVTYEQYF; V: TRBV1; size: NA; J: TRBJ2-7; D: NA
DNA: TGTGCCAGCAGTTCCGAGGGGAGGAGCTCCTACGAGCAGTACTTC; CDR3: CASSSEGRSSYEQYF; V: TRBV27; size: NA; J: TRBJ2-7; D: NA
DNA: TGCGCCAGCAGCTTGGCCAGTGGTGAGCAGTTCTTC; CDR3: CASSLASGEQFF; V: TRBV5-1; size: NA; J: TRBJ2-1; D: NA
DNA: TGTGCCAGCAGCTTAGGGACTAGCGTGAACAATGAGCAGTTCTTC; CDR3: CASSLGTSVNNEQFF; V: TRBV7-9; size: NA; J: TRBJ2-1; D: TRBD2
DNA: TGTGCCAGCAGCTTGAGGGGGAGTCGAGAGCAGTTCTTC; CDR3: CASSLRGSREQFF; V: TRBV5-5; size: NA; J: TRBJ2-1; D: NA
DNA: TGCGCCAGCAGCTTGGGGGCCGGACAAGAGACCCAGTACTTC; CDR3: CASSLGAGQETQYF; V: TRBV5-1; size: NA; J: TRBJ2-5; D: NA
DNA: TGTGCCAGCAGCTTAGGTCGGACATGGAACACTGAAGCTTTCTTT; CDR3: CASSLGRTWNTEAFF; V: TRBV11-2; size: NA; J: TRBJ1-1; D: NA
DNA: TGTGCCAGCACAGCCGCGGTCACAGATACGCAGTATTTT; CDR3: CASTAAVTDTQYF; V: TRBV7-9; size: NA; J: TRBJ2-3; D: NA
DNA: TGTGCCAGCAGCGAGAGGGTGGTCGGGGAGCTGTTTTTT; CDR3: CASSERVVGELFF; V: TRBV9; size: NA; J: TRBJ2-2; D: NA
DNA: TGTGCCAGCAGTTGGACTAGCGGGAGGGGCCCAGATACGCAGTATTTT; CDR3: CASSWTSGRGPDTQYF; V: TRBV2; size: NA; J: TRBJ2-3; D: TRBD2
DNA: TGTGCCAGCAGCCCCGGACTGGAAGCTGATACGCAGTATTTT; CDR3: CASSPGLEADTQYF; V: TRBV13; size: NA; J: TRBJ2-3; D: NA
DNA: TGTGCCGGACACCCCCGGGACAGACCGGACGAGCAGTACTTC; CDR3: CAGHPRDRPDEQYF; V: TRBV30; size: NA; J: TRBJ2-7; D: TRBD1
DNA: TGTGCCAGCAGTTACTCGTGGACTAGCGGGAGTAATGAGCAGTTCTTC; CDR3: CASSYSWTSGSNEQFF; V: TRBV6-5; size: NA; J: TRBJ2-1; D: TRBD2
DNA: TGTGCCAGCAGCATCACGACTAGCGGGACTCACAATGAGCAGTTCTTC; CDR3: CASSITTSGTHNEQFF; V: TRBV11-2; size: NA; J: TRBJ2-1; D: TRBD2
DNA: TGCGCCAGCAGCTTGGGTTCTGGGACAGGGGCCTTTCGGCAGTATTTT; CDR3: CASSLGSGTGAFRQYF; V: TRBV5-1; size: NA; J: TRBJ2-3; D: TRBD1
DNA: TGTGCCAGCTCACCTTACTCGACAGTGTCGAACACTGAAGCTTTCTTT; CDR3: CASSPYSTVSNTEAFF; V: TRBV18; size: NA; J: TRBJ1-1; D: NA
DNA: TGTGCCAGCAGCCCCCGAGGGTTCAATGAGCAGTTCTTC; CDR3: CASSPRGFNEQFF; V: TRBV7-8; size: NA; J: TRBJ2-1; D: NA
DNA: TGTGCCAGCAAGCTCACGGTCACCCTCTCCTACGAGCAGTACTTC; CDR3: CASKLTVTLSYEQYF; V: TRBV11-2; size: NA; J: TRBJ2-7; D: NA
DNA: TGTGCCAGCAGTGTCTTGACTCCAATGCAGCAGTACTTC; CDR3: CASSVLTPMQQYF; V: TRBV2; size: NA; J: TRBJ2-7; D: NA
DNA: TGTGCCAGCAGCTTAGCCTCTAGCGGGAGGGTGTACGAGCAGTACTTC; CDR3: CASSLASSGRVYEQYF; V: TRBV11-2; size: once; J: TRBJ2-7; D: TRBD2